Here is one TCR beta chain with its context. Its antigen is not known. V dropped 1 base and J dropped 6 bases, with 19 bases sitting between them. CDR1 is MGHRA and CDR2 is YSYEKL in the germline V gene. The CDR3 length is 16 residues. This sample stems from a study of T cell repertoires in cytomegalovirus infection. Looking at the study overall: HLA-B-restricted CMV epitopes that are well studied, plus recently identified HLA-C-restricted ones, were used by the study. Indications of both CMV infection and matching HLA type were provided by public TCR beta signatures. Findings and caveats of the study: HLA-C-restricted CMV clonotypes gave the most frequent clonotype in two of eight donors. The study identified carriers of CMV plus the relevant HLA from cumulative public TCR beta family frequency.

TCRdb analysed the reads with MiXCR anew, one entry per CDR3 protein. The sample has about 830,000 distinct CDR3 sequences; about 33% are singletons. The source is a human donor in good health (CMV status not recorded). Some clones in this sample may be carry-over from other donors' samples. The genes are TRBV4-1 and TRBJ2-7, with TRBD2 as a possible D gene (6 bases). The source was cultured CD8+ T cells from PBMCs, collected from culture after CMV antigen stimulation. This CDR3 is CASSQVEEGLAPEQYF. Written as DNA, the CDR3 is TGCGCCAGCAGCCAAGTCGAGGAGGGGCTAGCGCCCGAGCAGTACTTC.